The T cell receptor beta chain under discussion was sequenced for a study of shared clonotypes between healthy human individuals. Whole-study results and caveats: Around 5% of naive CD4 clonotypes were common to a handful of donors.

With regard to this clone: Its cognate antigen is unknown.

There are 14 residues in the CDR3. V gave up 8 bases and J gave up 2 bases, with 10 bases separating them. Germline CDR1 and CDR2: SEHNR and FQNEAQ (reference sequence). Some clones are missing from TCRdb's copy, which holds only in-frame ones; the method was immunoSEQ multiplex PCR. The repertoire has some 2.1 million clones, about 95% of them found once; the top ten carry roughly 1%. Naive-designated CD8 cells lacked CD45RO, were positively enriched for CCR7, and omitted terminally differentiated effector memory CD45RA+ cells. The V gene is TRBV7-9, the J gene TRBJ1-6; D not resolved. The TCR sequence derives from a man aged 18 to 29 in good health. Sequencing input: naive CD8+ T cells sorted from blood. The CDR3 coding sequence is TGTGCCAGCCGAACAGAAACCTATAATTCACCCCTCCACTTT. The encoded protein is CASRTETYNSPLHF.